This T cell receptor (beta chain) comes out of a study of T cells in Graves' hyperthyroidism and ophthalmopathy. Regions amplified from RNA transcripts were the TCR beta CDR3 regions. Using the HTBI primer set, a first-round RT-PCR was run on the TCR CDR3. A single record per CDR3 protein comes from TCRdb applying MiXCR to the multiplex PCR reads. Seen here are 620,000 or so distinct CDR3 sequences, around 13% observed once, and the top ten hold approximately 13%. CDR3 length: 15 amino acids. Germline V gene data show CDR1 as DFQATT and CDR2 as SNEGSKA (reference sequence). The germline V and J ends were trimmed by 1 base and 1 base, with 11 bases remaining between them. Using more than 7.5 ml of fresh peripheral blood, PBMCs were prepared.

Sequencing input: blood. V and J are TRBV20-1 and TRBJ2-1; either TRBD1 or TRBD2 may fit D (5 bases each). This receptor was obtained from a woman in her fifties or sixties with Graves' ophthalmopathy. CDR3 DNA: TGCAGTGCTAGAGGGATGGGGGTTTCCTACAATGAGCAGTTCTTC. This sequence encodes CSARGMGVSYNEQFF.